This T cell receptor (beta chain) came from a study of technical replicates of blood from four donors. Trimming removed 3 bases from V and 6 bases from J, with 6 bases in between. CDR3 size: 12 residues. Per the germline V gene, CDR1 is KGHSH and CDR2 is LQKENI. Sequenced by immunoSEQ multiplex PCR; TCRdb stores in-frame clones only, minus some. In the table there are tens of thousands of clones, about nine tenths of which are singletons. The gene calls are TRBV18 and TRBJ2-1; D is possibly TRBD2 (6 bases). Sequences were obtained from PBMCs. This sequence originates from a human donor in good health. Some clones in this sample may be carry-over from other donors' samples. The CDR3, as DNA: TGTGCCAGCTCACCGGAGGGCAATGAGCAGTTCTTC. This encodes CASSPEGNEQFF.